This T cell receptor beta chain came from a study of blood T cell repertoires in COVID-19. The wider study: Sites across the United States, Italy and Spain contributed samples from acute and convalescent COVID-19. PBMCs, B-cell-depleted T cells, or T cells were the source of the cDNA or gDNA that made up the material.

Per the study methods: Estimation of nucleated cell counts relied on the amplification of reference gene primers. Libraries were prepared by immunoSEQ multiplex PCR; TCRdb keeps only in-frame clonotypes and omits some of them. V, J and clone size are those of that table, while D and trimming were read from the DNA. This table has around 120,000 clones, around 86% appearing once. Germline V CDR1 and CDR2: DFQATT, SNEGSKA (reference sequence). This CDR3 spans 11 amino acids. This sequence was found in a woman in her 70s with acute or convalescent COVID-19. Sequenced material: peripheral blood. V gene TRBV20-1 combines with J gene TRBJ1-4; D may be TRBD1 (6 bases). Written as DNA, the CDR3 is TGCAGAGATGACAGGTTTGAAAAACTGTTTTTT. It specifies CRDDRFEKLFF.